The rows below give T cell receptor beta chains drawn from one sample of a study of blood T cell repertoires in COVID-19. Here immunoSEQ multiplex PCR was the method, and the copy in TCRdb shows in-frame clones only, minus some. The repertoire holds 200,000 to 300,000 clones, with just under 85% as singletons. Input material: peripheral blood. The source of these receptors is an elderly woman with acute or convalescent COVID-19. CDR3s include the opening cysteine and the closing phenylalanine or tryptophan. A D gene is named only where the DNA matches it firmly. Clone size appears in some rows only: once, few, many, or a class for an expanded clone.

V: TRBV18
size: NA
D: NA
J: TRBJ1-1
DNA: TGTGCCAGCTCATCCAACGGGGGGGCGCGGAGCACTGAAGCTTTCTTT
CDR3: CASSSNGGARSTEAFF

V: TRBV5-6
size: NA
D: TRBD1
J: TRBJ2-4
DNA: TGTGCCAGCAGCTTCCCGGACAGGGCTGAACTGGGAGCCAAAAACATTCAGTACTTC
CDR3: CASSFPDRAELGAKNIQYF

V: TRBV5-1
size: NA
D: TRBD1
J: TRBJ2-7
DNA: TGCGCCAGCAGCTCCCCCGGGACAGGAGCCTACGAGCAGTACTTC
CDR3: CASSSPGTGAYEQYF

V: TRBV5-1
size: NA
D: NA
J: TRBJ2-5
DNA: TGCGCCAGCAGCCCGCACACAGGGCCGGAAGAGACCCAGTACTTC
CDR3: CASSPHTGPEETQYF

V: TRBV5-4
size: NA
D: NA
J: TRBJ1-5
DNA: TGTGCCAGCAGCTTGGAACCCCAGGATCCAGGTCAGCCCCAGCATTTT
CDR3: CASSLEPQDPGQPQHF

V: TRBV5-1
size: NA
D: NA
J: TRBJ1-1
DNA: TGCGCCAGCAGCTTGGGTGAGGAAAACACTGAAGCTTTCTTT
CDR3: CASSLGEENTEAFF

V: TRBV4-2
size: NA
D: TRBD1
J: TRBJ1-5
DNA: TGTGCCAGCAGCCAGGAATGGACAGGCAGAGAGCCCCAGCATTTT
CDR3: CASSQEWTGREPQHF

V: TRBV5-1
size: NA
D: TRBD1
J: TRBJ2-2
DNA: TGCGCCAGCAGCGCCCGAGGGGGCGACACCGGGGAGCTGTTTTTT
CDR3: CASSARGGDTGELFF

V: TRBV11-2
size: few
D: NA
J: TRBJ1-1
DNA: TGTGCCAGCAGCTTAAACGGGGGGAGGAACACTGAAGCTTTCTTT
CDR3: CASSLNGGRNTEAFF

V: TRBV5-1
size: once
D: TRBD2
J: TRBJ2-1
DNA: TGCGCCAGCCAAAAACCGGGACTAGCGGGGACATCCTACAATGAGCAGTTCTTC
CDR3: CASQKPGLAGTSYNEQFF